The clone carrying this T cell receptor beta chain has a single count. The antigen remains unidentified. This record comes from a study of T cell responses to AZD1222 COVID-19 vaccine. Notes on the study in general: Recipients of AZD1222 seropositive at baseline numbered only 6 or 7.

Libraries were prepared by immunoSEQ multiplex PCR; TCRdb keeps only in-frame clonotypes and omits some of them. The table shows some 89,000 clones, with about 92% occurring only once. V lost 4 bases and J lost 6, with 13 bases in between. The CDR3 contains 14 residues. Per the germline V gene, CDR1 is SNHLY and CDR2 is FYNNEI. The clonotype originates from an adult in good health. The chain has TRBV2 and TRBJ2-1, with D unclear. The sample consisted of peripheral blood, taken on day 0 of AZD1222 vaccination. DNA of the CDR3: TGTGCCAGCAGTGCCCCAGCCCCGTCCAATGAGCAGTTCTTC. This encodes CASSAPAPSNEQFF.